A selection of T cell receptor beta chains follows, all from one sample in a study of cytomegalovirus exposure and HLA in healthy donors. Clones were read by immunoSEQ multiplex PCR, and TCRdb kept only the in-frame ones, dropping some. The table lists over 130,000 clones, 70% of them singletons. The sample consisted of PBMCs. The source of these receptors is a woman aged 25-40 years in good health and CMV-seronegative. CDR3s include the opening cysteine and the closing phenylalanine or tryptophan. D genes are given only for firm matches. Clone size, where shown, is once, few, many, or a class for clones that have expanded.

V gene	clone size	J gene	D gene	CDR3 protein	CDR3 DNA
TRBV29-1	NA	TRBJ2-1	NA	CSVVREYNEQFF	TGCAGCGTTGTACGGGAGTACAATGAGCAGTTCTTC
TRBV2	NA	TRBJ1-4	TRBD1	CASSELLGTGSGKLFF	TGTGCCAGCAGTGAATTATTGGGGACAGGATCGGGAAAACTGTTTTTT
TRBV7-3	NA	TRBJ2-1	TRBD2	CASSATSGGNNEQFF	TGTGCCAGCAGCGCGACTAGCGGGGGGAACAATGAGCAGTTCTTC
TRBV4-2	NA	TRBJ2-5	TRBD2	CASSQALGTSGRETQYF	TGTGCCAGCAGCCAAGCGCTGGGGACTAGCGGGAGAGAGACCCAGTACTTC
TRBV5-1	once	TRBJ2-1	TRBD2	CASSWGGLAGGGSYNEQFF	TGCGCCAGCAGCTGGGGGGGACTAGCGGGAGGAGGCTCCTACAATGAGCAGTTCTTC
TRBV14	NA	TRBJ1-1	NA	CASSQEWAGRTEAFF	TGTGCCAGCAGCCAAGAATGGGCAGGGCGAACTGAAGCTTTCTTT
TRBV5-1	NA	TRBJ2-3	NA	CASSPSSTDTQYF	TGCGCCAGCAGCCCCTCGAGCACAGATACGCAGTATTTT
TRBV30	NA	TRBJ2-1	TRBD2	CAWSTGTSGYNEQFF	TGTGCCTGGAGTACGGGGACTAGCGGTTACAATGAGCAGTTCTTC
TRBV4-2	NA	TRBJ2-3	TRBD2	CASSQTSGGPTDTQYF	TGTGCCAGCAGCCAGACTAGCGGGGGGCCCACAGATACGCAGTATTTT
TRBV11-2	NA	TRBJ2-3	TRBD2	CASSSKRTSGGGTDTQYF	TGTGCCAGCAGCTCCAAACGGACTAGCGGGGGGGGCACAGATACGCAGTATTTT
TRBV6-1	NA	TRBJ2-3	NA	CASTRGLRDTQYF	TGTGCCAGCACGCGGGGTTTACGAGATACGCAGTATTTT
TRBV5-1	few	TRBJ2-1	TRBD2	CASSVQTSGGLGEQFF	TGCGCCAGCAGCGTCCAGACTAGCGGGGGACTAGGTGAGCAGTTCTTC
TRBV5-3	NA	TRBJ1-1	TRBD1	CARSFTGGFTEAFF	TGTGCCAGAAGCTTTACAGGGGGCTTCACTGAAGCTTTCTTT
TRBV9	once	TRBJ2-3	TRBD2	CASSEPLRGGQDTQYF	TGTGCCAGCAGCGAGCCTCTGCGGGGGGGCCAAGATACGCAGTATTTT
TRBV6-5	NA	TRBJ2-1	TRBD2	CASSYSATSGYNEQFF	TGTGCCAGCAGTTACTCGGCAACTAGCGGGTACAATGAGCAGTTCTTC
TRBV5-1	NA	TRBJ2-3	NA	CASNHPELGTDTQYF	TGCGCCAGCAACCACCCGGAGCTGGGCACAGATACGCAGTATTTT
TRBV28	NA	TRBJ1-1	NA	CASSLLGLGTEAFF	TGTGCCAGCAGTTTATTGGGACTAGGCACTGAAGCTTTCTTT
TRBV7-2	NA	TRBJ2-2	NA	CASSPTGGFAGELFF	TGTGCCAGCAGCCCAACGGGGGGCTTCGCCGGGGAGCTGTTTTTT
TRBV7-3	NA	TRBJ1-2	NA	CASSPAGAGGANGYTF	TGTGCCAGCAGCCCAGCGGGAGCGGGGGGCGCGAATGGCTACACCTTC
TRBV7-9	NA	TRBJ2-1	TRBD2	CASSLMASGRAYNEQFF	TGTGCCAGCAGCTTAATGGCTAGCGGGAGGGCCTACAATGAGCAGTTCTTC
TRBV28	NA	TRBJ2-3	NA	CASTGRGSTDTQYF	TGTGCCAGCACTGGCCGCGGAAGCACAGATACGCAGTATTTT
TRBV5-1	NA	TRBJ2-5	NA	CASSLMWGSQETQYF	TGCGCCAGCAGCTTGATGTGGGGCAGCCAAGAGACCCAGTACTTC
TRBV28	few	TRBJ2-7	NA	CASSLSWGGKQYF	TGTGCCAGCAGTTTATCTTGGGGGGGCAAGCAGTACTTC
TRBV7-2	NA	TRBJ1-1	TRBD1	CASSFRTGGFDTEAFF	TGTGCCAGCAGCTTCAGGACAGGGGGCTTTGACACTGAAGCTTTCTTT
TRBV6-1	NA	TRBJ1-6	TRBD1	CASSGRTGDSPLHF	TGTGCCAGCAGTGGTCGGACAGGGGACTCACCCCTCCACTTT
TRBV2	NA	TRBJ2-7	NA	CASSEALWGRRGEQYF	TGTGCCAGCAGTGAAGCGCTTTGGGGGCGGAGAGGCGAGCAGTACTTC
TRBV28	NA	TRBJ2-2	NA	CASRNGGTENTGELFF	TGTGCCAGCAGAAACGGCGGGACAGAGAACACCGGGGAGCTGTTTTTT
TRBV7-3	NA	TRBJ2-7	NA	CARDSYEQYF	TGTGCCAGGGACAGCTACGAGCAGTACTTC
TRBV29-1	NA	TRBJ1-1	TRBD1	CSVDGQGSTEAFF	TGCAGCGTTGATGGACAGGGAAGCACTGAAGCTTTCTTT
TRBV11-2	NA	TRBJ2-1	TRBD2	CASSSPRLAGKQFF	TGTGCCAGCAGCTCCCCGCGGCTAGCGGGGAAGCAGTTCTTC
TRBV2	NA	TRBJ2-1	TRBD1	CASNGLGQGPGYNEQFF	TGTGCCAGCAACGGACTTGGACAGGGCCCAGGCTACAATGAGCAGTTCTTC
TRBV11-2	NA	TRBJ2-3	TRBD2	CASSRGTSGGTRVDTQYF	TGTGCCAGCAGCAGGGGGACTAGCGGGGGGACACGAGTGGATACGCAGTATTTT
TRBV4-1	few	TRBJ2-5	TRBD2	CASSSSGGAAGETQYF	TGCGCCAGCAGCTCTAGCGGGGGGGCCGCAGGAGAGACCCAGTACTTC
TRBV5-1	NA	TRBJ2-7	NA	CASSLFGAASSYEQYF	TGCGCCAGCAGCTTGTTTGGGGCTGCTAGCTCCTACGAGCAGTACTTC
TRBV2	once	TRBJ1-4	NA	CASSAAGRGNEKLFF	TGTGCCAGCAGTGCCGCCGGGAGGGGAAATGAAAAACTGTTTTTT
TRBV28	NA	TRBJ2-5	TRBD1	CASRPPGTALETQYF	TGTGCCAGCAGACCCCCCGGGACAGCATTAGAGACCCAGTACTTC
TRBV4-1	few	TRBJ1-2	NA	CASRFRQTPNYGYTF	TGCGCCAGCCGCTTCAGACAGACACCAAACTATGGCTACACCTTC
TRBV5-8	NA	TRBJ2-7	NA	CASSQTAYEQYF	TGTGCCAGCAGCCAAACGGCCTACGAGCAGTACTTC
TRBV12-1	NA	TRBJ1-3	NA	CASSPTESSGNTIYF	TGTGCCAGCAGCCCAACGGAGAGCTCTGGAAACACCATATATTTT
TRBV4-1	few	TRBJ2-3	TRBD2	CASSQWEPSGGYTDTQYF	TGCGCCAGCAGCCAATGGGAGCCTAGCGGGGGATACACAGATACGCAGTATTTT
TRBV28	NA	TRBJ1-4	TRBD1	CASSPLGTGVEKLFF	TGTGCCAGCAGCCCCCTCGGGACAGGGGTCGAAAAACTGTTTTTT
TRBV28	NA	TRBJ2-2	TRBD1	CASSLTGGRELFF	TGTGCCAGCAGTCTAACAGGGGGCCGGGAGCTGTTTTTT
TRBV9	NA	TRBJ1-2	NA	CASSAGSGAGKGYTF	TGTGCCAGCAGCGCGGGGTCAGGGGCGGGTAAGGGCTACACCTTC
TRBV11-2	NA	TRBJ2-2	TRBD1	CASSRQGAGTGELFF	TGTGCCAGCAGCCGACAGGGGGCAGGCACCGGGGAGCTGTTTTTT
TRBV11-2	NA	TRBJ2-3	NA	CASSSLGGPTDTQYF	TGTGCCAGCAGTTCACTGGGGGGGCCCACAGATACGCAGTATTTT
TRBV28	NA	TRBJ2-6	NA	CASMGTGSGANVLTF	TGTGCCAGCATGGGGACTGGTTCTGGGGCCAACGTCCTGACTTTC
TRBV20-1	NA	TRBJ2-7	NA	CSAGTADEQYF	TGCAGTGCAGGGACTGCCGACGAGCAGTACTTC
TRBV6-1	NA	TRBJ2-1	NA	CASSEYKEQFF	TGTGCCAGCAGTGAGTACAAAGAGCAGTTCTTC
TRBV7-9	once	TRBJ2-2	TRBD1	CASSKQGIGAGELFF	TGTGCCAGCAGCAAACAGGGGATCGGGGCCGGGGAGCTGTTTTTT
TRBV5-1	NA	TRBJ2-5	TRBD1	CASSLGQGLGETQYF	TGCGCCAGCAGCTTGGGACAGGGGCTAGGGGAGACCCAGTACTTC
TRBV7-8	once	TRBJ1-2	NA	CASSLVPDTHNYGYTF	TGTGCCAGCAGCTTAGTTCCAGATACACATAACTATGGCTACACCTTC